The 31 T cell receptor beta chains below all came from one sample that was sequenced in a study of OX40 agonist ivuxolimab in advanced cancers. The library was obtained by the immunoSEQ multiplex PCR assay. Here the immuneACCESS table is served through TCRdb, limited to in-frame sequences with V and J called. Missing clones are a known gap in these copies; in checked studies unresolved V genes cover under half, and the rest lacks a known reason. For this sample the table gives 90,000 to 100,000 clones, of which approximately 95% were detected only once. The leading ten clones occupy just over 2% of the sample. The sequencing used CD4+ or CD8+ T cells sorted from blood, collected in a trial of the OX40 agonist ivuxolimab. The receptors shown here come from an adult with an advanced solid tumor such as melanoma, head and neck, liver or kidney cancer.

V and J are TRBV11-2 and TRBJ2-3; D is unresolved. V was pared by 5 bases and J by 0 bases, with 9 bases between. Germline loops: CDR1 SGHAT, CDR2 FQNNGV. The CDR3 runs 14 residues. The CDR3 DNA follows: TGTGCCAGCAGCCCTGCCCTAAGCACAGATACGCAGTATTTT. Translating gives CASSPALSTDTQYF.

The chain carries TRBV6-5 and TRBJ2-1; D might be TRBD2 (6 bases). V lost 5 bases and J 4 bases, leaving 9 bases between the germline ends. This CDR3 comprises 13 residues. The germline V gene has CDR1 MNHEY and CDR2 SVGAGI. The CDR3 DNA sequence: TGTGCCAGCAGTGGGGAGGTATACAATGAGCAGTTCTTC. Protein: CASSGEVYNEQFF.

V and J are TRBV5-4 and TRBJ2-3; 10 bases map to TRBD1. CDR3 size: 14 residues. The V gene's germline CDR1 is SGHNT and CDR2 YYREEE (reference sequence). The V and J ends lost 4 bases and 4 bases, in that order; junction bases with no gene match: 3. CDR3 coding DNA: TGTGCCAGCAGCCGGGGGACAGGGGCAGATACGCAGTATTTT. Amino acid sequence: CASSRGTGADTQYF.

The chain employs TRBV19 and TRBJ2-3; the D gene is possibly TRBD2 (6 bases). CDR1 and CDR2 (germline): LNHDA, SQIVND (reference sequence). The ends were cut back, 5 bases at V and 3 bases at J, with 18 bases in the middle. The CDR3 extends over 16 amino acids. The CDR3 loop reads CASSASGGGFTDTQYF. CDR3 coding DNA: TGTGCCAGTAGTGCCAGTGGGGGAGGATTTACAGATACGCAGTATTTT.

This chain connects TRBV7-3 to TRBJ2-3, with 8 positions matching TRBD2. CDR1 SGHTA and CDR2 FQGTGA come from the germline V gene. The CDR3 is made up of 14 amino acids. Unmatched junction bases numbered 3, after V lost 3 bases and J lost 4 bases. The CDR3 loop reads CASSLATSADTQYF. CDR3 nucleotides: TGTGCCAGCAGCTTGGCGACTAGCGCAGATACGCAGTATTTT.

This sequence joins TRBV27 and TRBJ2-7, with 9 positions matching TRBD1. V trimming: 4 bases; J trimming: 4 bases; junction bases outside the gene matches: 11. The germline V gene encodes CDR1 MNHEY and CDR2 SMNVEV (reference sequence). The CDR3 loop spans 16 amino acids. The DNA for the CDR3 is TGTGCCAGCAGTTACTCACGGGACAGGGCAACTTACGAGCAGTACTTC. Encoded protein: CASSYSRDRATYEQYF.

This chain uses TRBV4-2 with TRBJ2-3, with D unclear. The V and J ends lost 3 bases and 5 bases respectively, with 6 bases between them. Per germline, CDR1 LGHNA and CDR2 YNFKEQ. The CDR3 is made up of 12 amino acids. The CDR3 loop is CASSQAQDTQYF. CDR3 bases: TGTGCCAGCAGCCAGGCACAAGATACGCAGTATTTT.

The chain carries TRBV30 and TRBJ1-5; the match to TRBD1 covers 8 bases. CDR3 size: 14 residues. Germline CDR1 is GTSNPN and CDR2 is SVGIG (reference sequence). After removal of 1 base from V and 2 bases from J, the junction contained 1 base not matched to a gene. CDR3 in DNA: TGTGCCTGGAGTGAGGGACAGGGCAATCAGCCCCAGCATTTT. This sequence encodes CAWSEGQGNQPQHF.

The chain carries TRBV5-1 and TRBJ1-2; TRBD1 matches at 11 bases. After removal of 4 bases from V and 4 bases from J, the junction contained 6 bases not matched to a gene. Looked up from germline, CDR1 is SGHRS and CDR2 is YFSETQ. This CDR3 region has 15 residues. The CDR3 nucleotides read TGCGCCAGCAGCGAAGGACAGGGGGCAGCCTATGGCTACACCTTC. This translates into CASSEGQGAAYGYTF.

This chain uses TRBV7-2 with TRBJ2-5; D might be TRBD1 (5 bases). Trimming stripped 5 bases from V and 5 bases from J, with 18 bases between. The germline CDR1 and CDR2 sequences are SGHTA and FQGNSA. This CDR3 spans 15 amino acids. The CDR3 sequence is CASSPDRRLSETQYF. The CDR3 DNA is TGTGCCAGCAGCCCCGACAGAAGGCTTTCGGAGACCCAGTACTTC.

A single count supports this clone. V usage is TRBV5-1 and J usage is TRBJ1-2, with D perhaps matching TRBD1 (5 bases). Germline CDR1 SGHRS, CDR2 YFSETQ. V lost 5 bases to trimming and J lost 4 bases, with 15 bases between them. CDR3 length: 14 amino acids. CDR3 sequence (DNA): TGCGCCAGCAGTCCTATTGGGGGAGGCTATGGCTACACCTTC. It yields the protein CASSPIGGGYGYTF.

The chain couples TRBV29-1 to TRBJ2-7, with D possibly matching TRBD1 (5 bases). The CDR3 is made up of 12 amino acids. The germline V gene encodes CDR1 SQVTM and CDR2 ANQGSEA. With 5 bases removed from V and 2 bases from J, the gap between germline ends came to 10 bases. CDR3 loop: CSVKTETYEQYF. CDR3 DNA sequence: TGCAGCGTTAAGACAGAAACCTACGAGCAGTACTTC.

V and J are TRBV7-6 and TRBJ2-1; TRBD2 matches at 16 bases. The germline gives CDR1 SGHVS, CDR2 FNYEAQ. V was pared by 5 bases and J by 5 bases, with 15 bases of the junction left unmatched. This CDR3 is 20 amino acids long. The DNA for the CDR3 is TGTGCCAGCAGCCGTAAACCGGGACTAGCGGGGGGGTTTTTCGACAATGAGCAGTTCTTC. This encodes CASSRKPGLAGGFFDNEQFF.

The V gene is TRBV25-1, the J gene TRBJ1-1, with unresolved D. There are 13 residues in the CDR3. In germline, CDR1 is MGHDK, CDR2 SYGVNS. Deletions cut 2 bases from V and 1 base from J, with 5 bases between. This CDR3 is CASSENGNTEAFF. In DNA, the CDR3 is TGTGCCAGCAGTGAAAATGGGAACACTGAAGCTTTCTTT. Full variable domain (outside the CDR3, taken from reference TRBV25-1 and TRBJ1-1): EADIYQTPRYLVIGTGKKITLECSQTMGHDKMYWYQQDPGMELHLIHYSYGVNSTEKGDLSSESTVSRIRTEHFPLTLESARPSHTSQYLCASSENGNTEAFFGQGTRLTVV.

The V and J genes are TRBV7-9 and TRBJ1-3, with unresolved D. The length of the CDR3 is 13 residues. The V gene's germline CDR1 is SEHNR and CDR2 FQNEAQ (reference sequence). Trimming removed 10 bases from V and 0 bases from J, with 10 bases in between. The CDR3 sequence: CATPSYSGNTIYF. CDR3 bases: TGTGCCACCCCCAGCTACTCTGGAAACACCATATATTTT.

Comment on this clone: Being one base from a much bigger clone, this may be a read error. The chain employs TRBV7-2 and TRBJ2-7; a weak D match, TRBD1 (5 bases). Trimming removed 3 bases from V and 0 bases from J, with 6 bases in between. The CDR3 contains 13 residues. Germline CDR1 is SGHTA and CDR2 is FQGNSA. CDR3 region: CASSFDSSYEQYF. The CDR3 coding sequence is TGTGCCAGCAGCTTCGACAGCTCCTACGAGCAGTACTTC. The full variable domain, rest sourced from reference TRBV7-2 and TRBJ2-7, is GAGVSQSPSNKVTEKGKDVELRCDPISGHTALYWYRQSLGQGLEFLIYFQGNSAPDKSGLPSDRFSAERTGGSVSTLTIQRTQQEDSAVYLCASSFDSSYEQYFGPGTRLTVT.

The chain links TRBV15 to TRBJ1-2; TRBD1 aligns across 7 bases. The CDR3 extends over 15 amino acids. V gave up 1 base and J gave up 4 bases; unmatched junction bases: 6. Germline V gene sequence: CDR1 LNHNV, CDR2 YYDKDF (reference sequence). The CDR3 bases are TGTGCCACCAGCAGAGGACAGGGCAGCGTCTATGGCTACACCTTC. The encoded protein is CATSRGQGSVYGYTF.

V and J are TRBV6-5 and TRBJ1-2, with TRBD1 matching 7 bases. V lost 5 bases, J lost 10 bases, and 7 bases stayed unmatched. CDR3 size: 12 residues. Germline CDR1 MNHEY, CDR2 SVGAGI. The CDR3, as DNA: TGTGCCAGCAGTCCCATGGACAGGATCTACACCTTC. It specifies CASSPMDRIYTF.

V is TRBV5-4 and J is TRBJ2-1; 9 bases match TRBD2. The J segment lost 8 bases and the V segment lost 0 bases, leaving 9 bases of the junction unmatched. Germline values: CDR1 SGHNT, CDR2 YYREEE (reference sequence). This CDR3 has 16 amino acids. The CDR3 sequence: CASSLGGLAQWDEQFF. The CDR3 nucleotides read TGTGCCAGCAGCTTGGGGGGACTAGCCCAGTGGGATGAGCAGTTCTTC.

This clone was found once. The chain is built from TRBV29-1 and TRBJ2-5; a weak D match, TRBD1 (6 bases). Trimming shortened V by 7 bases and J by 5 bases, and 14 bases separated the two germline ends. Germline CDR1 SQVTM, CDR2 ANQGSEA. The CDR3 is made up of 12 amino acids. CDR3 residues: CSATGWGETQYF. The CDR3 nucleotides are TGCAGCGCGACAGGTTGGGGGGAGACCCAGTACTTC.

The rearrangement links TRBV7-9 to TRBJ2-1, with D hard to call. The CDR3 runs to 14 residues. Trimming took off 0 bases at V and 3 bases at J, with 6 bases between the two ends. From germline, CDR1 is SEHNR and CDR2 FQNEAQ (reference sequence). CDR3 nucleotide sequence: TGTGCCAGCAGCTTAGCCATTAACTACAATGAGCAGTTCTTC. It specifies CASSLAINYNEQFF.

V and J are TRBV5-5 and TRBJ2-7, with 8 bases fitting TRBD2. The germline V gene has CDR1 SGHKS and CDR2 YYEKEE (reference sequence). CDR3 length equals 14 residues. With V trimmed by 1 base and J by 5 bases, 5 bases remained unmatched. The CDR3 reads CASSLSLAGNEQYF. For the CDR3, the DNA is TGTGCCAGCAGCTTGAGTCTAGCGGGCAACGAGCAGTACTTC.

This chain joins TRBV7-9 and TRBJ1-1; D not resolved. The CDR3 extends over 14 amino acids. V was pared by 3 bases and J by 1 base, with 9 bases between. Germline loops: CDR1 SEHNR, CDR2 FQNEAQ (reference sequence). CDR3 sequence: CASSLWQENTEAFF. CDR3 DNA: TGTGCCAGCAGCTTGTGGCAAGAGAACACTGAAGCTTTCTTT.

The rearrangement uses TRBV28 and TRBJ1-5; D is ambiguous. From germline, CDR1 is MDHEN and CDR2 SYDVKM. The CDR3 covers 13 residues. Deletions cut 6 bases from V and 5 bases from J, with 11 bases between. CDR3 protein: CASSRSDDQPQHF. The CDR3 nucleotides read TGTGCCAGCAGCAGATCTGATGATCAGCCCCAGCATTTT.

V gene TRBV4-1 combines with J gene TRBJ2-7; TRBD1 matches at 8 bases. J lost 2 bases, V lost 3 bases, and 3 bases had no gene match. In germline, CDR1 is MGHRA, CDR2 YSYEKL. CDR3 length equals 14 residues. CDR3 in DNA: TGCGCCAGCAGCCAGGGACAGGTTACCTACGAGCAGTACTTC. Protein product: CASSQGQVTYEQYF.

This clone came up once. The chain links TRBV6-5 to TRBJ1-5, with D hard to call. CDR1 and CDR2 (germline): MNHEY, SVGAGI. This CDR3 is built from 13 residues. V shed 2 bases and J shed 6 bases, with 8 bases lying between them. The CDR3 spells CASSYGWGQPQHF. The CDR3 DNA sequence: TGTGCCAGCAGTTACGGTTGGGGTCAGCCCCAGCATTTT.

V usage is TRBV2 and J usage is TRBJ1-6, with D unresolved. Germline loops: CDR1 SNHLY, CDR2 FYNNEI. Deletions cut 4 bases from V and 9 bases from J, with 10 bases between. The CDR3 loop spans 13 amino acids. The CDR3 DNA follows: TGTGCCAGCAGTGGCGGAAGGAGTTCACCCCTCCACTTT. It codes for CASSGGRSSPLHF.

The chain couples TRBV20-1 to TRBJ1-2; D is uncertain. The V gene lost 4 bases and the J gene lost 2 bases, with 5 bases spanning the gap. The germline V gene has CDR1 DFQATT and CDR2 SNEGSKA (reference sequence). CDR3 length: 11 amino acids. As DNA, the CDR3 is TGCAGTGCTACAGAGAACTATGGCTACACCTTC. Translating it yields CSATENYGYTF.

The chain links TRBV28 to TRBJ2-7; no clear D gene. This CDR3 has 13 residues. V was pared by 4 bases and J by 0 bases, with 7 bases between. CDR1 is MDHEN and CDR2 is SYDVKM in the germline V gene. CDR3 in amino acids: CASSSEGSYEQYF. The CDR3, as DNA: TGTGCCAGCAGTTCAGAAGGCTCCTACGAGCAGTACTTC.

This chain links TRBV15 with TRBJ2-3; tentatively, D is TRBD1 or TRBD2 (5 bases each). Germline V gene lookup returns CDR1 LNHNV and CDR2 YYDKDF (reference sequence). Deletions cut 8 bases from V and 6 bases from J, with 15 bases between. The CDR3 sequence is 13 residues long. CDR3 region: CATSGRGLDTQYF. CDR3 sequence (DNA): TGTGCCACCTCGGGAAGGGGCCTTGATACGCAGTATTTT.

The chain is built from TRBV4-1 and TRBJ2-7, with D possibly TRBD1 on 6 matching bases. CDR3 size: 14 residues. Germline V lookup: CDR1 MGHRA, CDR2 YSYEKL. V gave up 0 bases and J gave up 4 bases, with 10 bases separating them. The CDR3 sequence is CASSQDPGAYEQYF. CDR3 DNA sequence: TGCGCCAGCAGCCAAGACCCAGGGGCGTACGAGCAGTACTTC.